The 27 T cell receptor beta chains in this list originate from one sample, sequenced in a study of blood T cell repertoires in COVID-19. The protocol was immunoSEQ multiplex PCR, while the TCRdb copy is restricted to in-frame clones and leaves out a portion. The data contain about 280,000 clones, around 85% of them singletons. Sequences were obtained from PBMCs or T cells enriched from blood (not recorded which). The origin of the receptors is a woman in her 50s who had recovered from COVID-19.

This clone was picked up a small number of times. The chain has TRBV18 and TRBJ1-6, with 7 bases matching TRBD1. Germline lookup yields CDR1 KGHSH and CDR2 LQKENI. With V trimmed by 1 base and J by 4 bases, 7 bases remained unmatched. CDR3 length: 17 amino acids. The CDR3 loop is CASSPLPLGQYNSPLHF. The CDR3 DNA reads as TGTGCCAGCTCACCACTTCCTTTGGGACAGTATAATTCACCCCTCCACTTT.

The table lists this clone with a few counts. The genes are TRBV6-5 and TRBJ1-2; 7 bases align to TRBD1. The CDR3 loop spans 15 amino acids. V lost 4 bases and J lost 3; bases outside the gene matches: 8. Per germline, CDR1 MNHEY and CDR2 SVGAGI. Here the CDR3 DNA reads TGTGCCAGCAGTTCCATAGACAGGGAGTACTATGGCTACACCTTC. It is translated as CASSSIDREYYGYTF.

This clone was seen once. The genes are TRBV27 and TRBJ1-6; TRBD1 agrees at 7 bases. The V gene's germline CDR1 is MNHEY and CDR2 SMNVEV (reference sequence). V shed 0 bases and J 10 bases; nucleotides not matched to a gene: 6. The CDR3 sequence is 15 residues long. Here the CDR3 reads CASSLSVTGESPLHF. The CDR3 DNA is TGTGCCAGCAGTTTATCTGTAACAGGGGAATCACCCCTCCACTTT.

The chain links TRBV5-6 to TRBJ2-5, with 9 bases matching TRBD1. With V trimmed by 0 bases and J by 1 base, 4 bases remained unmatched. The CDR3 runs to 16 residues. Germline CDR1 SGHDT, CDR2 YYEEEE. The CDR3 bases are TGTGCCAGCAGCTTGGGGACAGGGGATATCCAAGAGACCCAGTACTTC. Translating gives CASSLGTGDIQETQYF.

The chain has TRBV12-3 or TRBV12-4 and TRBJ1-1; D gene unclear. Trimming took off 4 bases at V and 1 base at J, with 7 bases between the two ends. The CDR3 has 13 amino acids. For the CDR3, the DNA is TGTGCCAGCAGTTATACAAAGAACACTGAAGCTTTCTTT. Translating gives CASSYTKNTEAFF.

The chain carries TRBV19 and TRBJ1-1; 7 bases are shared with TRBD1. There are 20 residues in the CDR3. V lost 0 bases and J lost 0; bases outside the gene matches: 16. CDR1 is LNHDA and CDR2 is SQIVND in the germline V gene (reference sequence). The DNA for the CDR3 is TGTGCCAGTAGTATAGAAGGGGTCCGACAGGGACGAACCATGAACACTGAAGCTTTCTTT. The encoded protein is CASSIEGVRQGRTMNTEAFF.

V usage is TRBV19 and J usage is TRBJ2-3; tentative D call: TRBD2 (6 bases). The CDR3 totals 16 residues. Per germline, CDR1 LNHDA and CDR2 SQIVND (reference sequence). V was clipped by 6 bases and J by 3 bases, with 19 bases between them. In DNA, the CDR3 is TGTGCCAGTAGGACCAGCTTTAGCGGTACGACAGATACGCAGTATTTT. Its protein product is CASRTSFSGTTDTQYF. The full variable domain, completed using reference TRBV19 and TRBJ2-3, is DGGITQSPKYLFRKEGQNVTLSCEQNLNHDAMYWYRQDPGQGLRLIYYSQIVNDFQKGDIAEGYSVSREKKESFPLTVTSAQKNPTAFYLCASRTSFSGTTDTQYFGPGTRLTVL.

The chain employs TRBV5-5 and TRBJ2-7; 12 bases fit TRBD2. The V gene end was trimmed by 4 bases and the J gene end by 1 base; junction bases not matched to a gene: 0. From germline, CDR1 is SGHKS and CDR2 YYEKEE (reference sequence). This CDR3 contains 14 residues. The CDR3 region is CASSTSGGSYEQYF. The CDR3 nucleotides are TGTGCCAGCAGCACTAGCGGGGGGTCCTACGAGCAGTACTTC.

The chain has TRBV6-1 and TRBJ2-5; 7 bases are a match to TRBD2. CDR1 and CDR2 (germline): MNHNS, SASEGT. The trim removed 3 bases at V and 5 bases at J, leaving 3 bases unmatched. This CDR3 comprises 13 residues. CDR3: CASSDGRAETQYF. In nucleotides, the CDR3 is TGTGCCAGCAGTGATGGGAGGGCGGAGACCCAGTACTTC.

The chain combines TRBV9 with TRBJ1-1, with D possibly matching TRBD1 (6 bases). V was clipped by 2 bases and J by 0 bases, with 11 bases between them. Germline values: CDR1 SGDLS, CDR2 YYNGEE. This CDR3 contains 15 residues. CDR3 in amino acids: CASSVEQGLNTEAFF. In nucleotides, the CDR3 is TGTGCCAGCAGCGTCGAACAGGGCCTGAACACTGAAGCTTTCTTT.

V and J are TRBV7-2 and TRBJ1-2; the D gene is possibly TRBD1 (6 bases). Trimming stripped 4 bases from V and 8 bases from J, with 14 bases between. The CDR3 extends over 13 amino acids. Germline V gene lookup returns CDR1 SGHTA and CDR2 FQGNSA. The CDR3 spells CASSWGLPRGYTF. The CDR3 nucleotides read TGTGCCAGCAGCTGGGGGCTTCCGAGGGGCTACACCTTC.

This clone has only a few counts. The rearrangement joins TRBV6-1 to TRBJ1-4; a possible D gene is TRBD1 (6 bases). The CDR3 runs 14 residues. Trimming shortened V by 3 bases and J by 11 bases, and 16 bases separated the two germline ends. The germline V gene has CDR1 MNHNS and CDR2 SASEGT. The CDR3 nucleotides read TGTGCCAGCAGTGATTTCGGCAGGGGTGGGAAACTGTTTTTT. Translating gives CASSDFGRGGKLFF.

The rearrangement uses TRBV4-1 and TRBJ1-6; D unclear. The germline V and J ends were trimmed by 4 bases and 2 bases, with 9 bases remaining between them. This CDR3 is built from 15 residues. CDR1 and CDR2 (germline): MGHRA, YSYEKL. In nucleotides, the CDR3 is TGCGCCAGCAGCCTCAGACTTGCCTATAATTCACCCCTCCACTTT. It specifies CASSLRLAYNSPLHF.

This chain connects TRBV4-3 to TRBJ2-6; tentatively, D is TRBD2 (6 bases). The CDR3 is 18 residues long. Germline V CDR1 and CDR2: LGHNA, YSLEER. Between the trimmed V and J ends, which lost 0 bases and 0 bases, there was a span of 12 bases. The CDR3 nucleotides are TGCGCCAGCAGCCAAGATTTGGCGGAGGGCTCTGGGGCCAACGTCCTGACTTTC. Translating it yields CASSQDLAEGSGANVLTF.

This sequence joins TRBV30 and TRBJ1-2; 11 bases map to TRBD1. CDR1 and CDR2 from the germline V gene are GTSNPN and SVGIG (reference sequence). V was pared by 7 bases and J by 5 bases, with 12 bases of the junction left unmatched. The CDR3 has 15 residues. CDR3 sequence: CAFQGQGAWGYGYTF. The CDR3 DNA reads as TGTGCCTTCCAAGGACAGGGGGCATGGGGGTATGGCTACACCTTC.

V and J are TRBV6-5 and TRBJ2-5; 8 bases agree with TRBD2. V lost 9 bases and J lost 5; bases outside the gene matches: 2. This CDR3 spans 11 amino acids. CDR1 is MNHEY and CDR2 is SVGAGI in the germline V gene. CDR3 region: CASGGGETQYF. In DNA, the CDR3 is TGTGCCAGTGGCGGGGGGGAGACCCAGTACTTC.

This clone was recorded once. The CDR3 is CASRGGPDSNQPQHF. The CDR3 DNA is TGTGCCAGCAGGGGAGGGCCGGATAGCAATCAGCCCCAGCATTTT. The chain has TRBV7-2 and TRBJ1-5; unclear D gene. Trimming pared 6 bases from V and 0 bases from J, leaving 12 bases between. Germline-derived CDR1 and CDR2 are SGHTA and FQGNSA. There are 15 residues in the CDR3.

The rearrangement links TRBV18 to TRBJ1-5, with D possibly matching TRBD1 (6 bases). CDR1 and CDR2 (germline): KGHSH, LQKENI. This CDR3 comprises 15 residues. The V and J ends lost 3 bases and 6 bases respectively, with 15 bases between them. The CDR3 DNA reads TGTGCCAGCTCACCTACGGGCACAGGGAGTCAGCCCCAGCATTTT. It is translated as CASSPTGTGSQPQHF.

This chain joins TRBV5-4 and TRBJ2-1, with 13 bases identical to TRBD2. J gave up 7 bases and V 3 bases, and 10 bases lay outside the gene matches. The CDR3 runs 17 residues. The V gene's germline CDR1 is SGHNT and CDR2 YYREEE (reference sequence). In nucleotides, the CDR3 is TGTGCCAGCAGCTGGGGGATGGGACTAGCGGGAACAAATGAGCAGTTCTTC. It is translated as CASSWGMGLAGTNEQFF.

This clone showed up just once. The chain couples TRBV4-1 to TRBJ1-2, with D uncertain. CDR1 and CDR2 (germline): MGHRA, YSYEKL. The CDR3 length is 14 residues. The germline V and J ends were trimmed by 0 bases and 7 bases, with 12 bases remaining between them. CDR3 in amino acids: CASSQDVRVGGYTF. In nucleotides, the CDR3 is TGCGCCAGCAGCCAAGACGTGAGGGTCGGTGGCTACACCTTC.

V is TRBV28 and J is TRBJ1-5; TRBD1 agrees at 8 bases. Germline loops: CDR1 MDHEN, CDR2 SYDVKM. Unmatched junction bases numbered 9, after V lost 6 bases and J lost 5 bases. The CDR3 runs to 15 residues. The CDR3 DNA reads as TGTGCCAGCAGAAGGACAGGGAGGGAAGATCAGCCCCAGCATTTT. This translates into CASRRTGREDQPQHF.

V usage is TRBV9 and J usage is TRBJ2-7; 12 bases align to TRBD2. After removal of 0 bases from V and 5 bases from J, the junction contained 3 bases not matched to a gene. Germline V gene lookup returns CDR1 SGDLS and CDR2 YYNGEE. The CDR3 runs to 15 residues. For the CDR3, the DNA is TGTGCCAGCAGCGTAGGACTAGCGGGAGCTCACGAGCAGTACTTC. Protein sequence: CASSVGLAGAHEQYF.

This sequence joins TRBV5-4 and TRBJ2-2; 9 bases align to TRBD1. The CDR3 covers 15 residues. V lost 4 bases, J lost 5 bases, and 6 bases stayed unmatched. Germline CDR1 reads SGHNT; CDR2 reads YYREEE (reference sequence). In DNA, the CDR3 is TGTGCCAGCAGCGGGGGACAGGGAGGTACCGGGGAGCTGTTTTTT. Translating gives CASSGGQGGTGELFF.

CDR3 nucleotides: TGTGCCAGCAGCGTTCCACCGGGAGGGAGCTCCTACAATGAGCAGTTCTTC. It specifies CASSVPPGGSSYNEQFF. The rearrangement joins TRBV7-2 to TRBJ2-1; 8 bases are shared with TRBD2. V gave up 5 bases and J gave up 0 bases; unmatched junction bases: 9. The CDR3 is made up of 17 amino acids. The germline V gene encodes CDR1 SGHTA and CDR2 FQGNSA.

The gene calls are TRBV7-2 and TRBJ1-1; D ambiguous. V was cut by 1 base and J by 5 bases, with 17 bases left in between. The CDR3 runs to 16 residues. The germline gives CDR1 SGHTA, CDR2 FQGNSA. CDR3 bases: TGTGCCAGCAGCTTAGAGTATTTCGGTGTCAGGACTGAAGCTTTCTTT. It translates to CASSLEYFGVRTEAFF.

The chain links TRBV5-1 to TRBJ1-1, with D maybe TRBD1 (6 bases). Germline CDR1 SGHRS, CDR2 YFSETQ. The CDR3 extends over 15 amino acids. V shed 1 base and J shed 5 bases, with 15 bases lying between them. CDR3 in DNA: TGCGCCAGCAGCTTGAGGCAGGGGCAGAGGACTGAAGCTTTCTTT. Encoded protein: CASSLRQGQRTEAFF. Complete variable domain (other parts from reference TRBV5-1 and TRBJ1-1): KAGVTQTPRYLIKTRGQQVTLSCSPISGHRSVSWYQQTPGQGLQFLFEYFSETQRNKGNFPGRFSGRQFSNSRSEMNVSTLELGDSALYLCASSLRQGQRTEAFFGQGTRLTVV.

Only one count was recorded for this clone. The rearrangement links TRBV18 to TRBJ1-4; D is unclear. The V end was cut by 1 base, the J end by 3 bases, with 9 bases between. Germline V CDR1 and CDR2: KGHSH, LQKENI. The CDR3 extends over 15 amino acids. Here the CDR3 reads CASSPQRGANEKLFF. The CDR3 DNA follows: TGTGCCAGCTCACCACAACGGGGAGCTAATGAAAAACTGTTTTTT.